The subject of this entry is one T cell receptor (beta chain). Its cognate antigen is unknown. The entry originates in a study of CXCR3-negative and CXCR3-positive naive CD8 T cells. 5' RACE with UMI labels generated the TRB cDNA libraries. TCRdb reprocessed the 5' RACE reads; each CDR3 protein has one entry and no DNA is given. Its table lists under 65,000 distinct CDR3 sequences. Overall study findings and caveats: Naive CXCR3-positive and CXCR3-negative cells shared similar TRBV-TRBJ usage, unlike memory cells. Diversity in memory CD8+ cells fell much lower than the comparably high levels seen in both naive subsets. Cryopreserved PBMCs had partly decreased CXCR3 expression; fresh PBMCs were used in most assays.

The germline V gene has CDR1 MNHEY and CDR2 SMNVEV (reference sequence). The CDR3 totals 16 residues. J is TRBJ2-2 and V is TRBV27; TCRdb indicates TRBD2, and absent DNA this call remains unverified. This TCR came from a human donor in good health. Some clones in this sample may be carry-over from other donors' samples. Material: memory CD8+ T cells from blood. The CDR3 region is CASSFYPREVYGELFF.